This passage covers 24 T cell receptor beta chains from one sample sequenced in a study of Graves' ophthalmopathy and Graves' hyperthyroidism. From RNA, the CDR3 regions of TCR beta chains were amplified and sequenced. An opening RT-PCR round employed HTBI primers and preceded a second-round multiplex PCR. Each CDR3 protein gets one entry after TCRdb re-called the multiplex PCR reads with MiXCR. The table includes roughly 230,000 distinct CDR3 sequences, about a fifth detected once. Sequencing was carried out using peripheral blood. The receptors shown here come from a woman in her fifties or sixties with Graves' ophthalmopathy.

The rearrangement links TRBV18 to TRBJ2-7; TRBD2 agrees at 7 bases. CDR1 and CDR2 (germline): KGHSH, LQKENI. The V gene end was trimmed by 1 base and the J gene end by 6 bases; junction bases not matched to a gene: 15. CDR3 size: 17 residues. CDR3 in DNA: TGTGCCAGCTCACCACAACGGGTGGGGCGGGAGCTTGGCGAGCAGTACTTC. It encodes CASSPQRVGRELGEQYF.

This chain uses TRBV6-1 with TRBJ2-7; 8 bases are a match to TRBD1. The length of the CDR3 is 14 residues. The V and J ends lost 4 bases and 3 bases, in that order; junction bases with no gene match: 5. Germline CDR1 MNHNS, CDR2 SASEGT. CDR3 amino acids: CASSVLGTGYEQYF. The CDR3 region has the DNA TGTGCCAGCAGTGTTCTTGGGACAGGCTACGAGCAGTACTTC.

This rearrangement joins TRBV7-2 to TRBJ2-5; D might be TRBD1 (6 bases). The CDR3 spans 14 residues. The V gene lost 5 bases and the J gene lost 4 bases, with 14 bases spanning the gap. The germline V gene encodes CDR1 SGHTA and CDR2 FQGNSA. The CDR3 nucleotides read TGTGCCAGCAGCCCCTCATTACAGGGAGAGACCCAGTACTTC. Its protein product is CASSPSLQGETQYF.

The sample holds many counts of this clonotype. The chain is built from TRBV4-2 and TRBJ1-2; D may be TRBD1 (5 bases). In germline, CDR1 is LGHNA, CDR2 YNFKEQ. V lost 1 base and J 7 bases, leaving 13 bases between the germline ends. The CDR3 is made up of 14 amino acids. CDR3 sequence reads: CASSQARDGGGYTF. CDR3 sequence (DNA): TGTGCCAGCAGCCAAGCTCGGGATGGGGGTGGCTACACCTTC.

J is TRBJ2-7 and V is TRBV7-8; perhaps TRBD1 as D (5 bases). The CDR3 covers 15 residues. V shed 0 bases and J shed 3 bases, with 12 bases lying between them. The germline V gene has CDR1 SGHVS and CDR2 FQNEAQ. CDR3 in DNA: TGTGCCAGCAGCTTAGCGGCAGGGCGCCACTACGAGCAGTACTTC. This encodes CASSLAAGRHYEQYF.

This clonotype was counted many times. The chain employs TRBV2 and TRBJ1-5, with 9 bases matching TRBD1. The trim removed 8 bases at V and 7 bases at J, leaving 9 bases unmatched. The length of the CDR3 is 14 residues. Germline CDR1 SNHLY, CDR2 FYNNEI. CDR3 loop: CASAGQGRMQPQHF. The CDR3 coding sequence is TGTGCCAGCGCCGGACAGGGGAGGATGCAGCCCCAGCATTTT.

This clonotype occurred many times. The rearrangement joins TRBV11-2 to TRBJ2-5; D may be TRBD2 (5 bases). The CDR3 spans 13 residues. The V gene lost 5 bases and the J gene lost 8 bases, with 15 bases spanning the gap. The germline V gene has CDR1 SGHAT and CDR2 FQNNGV. Here the CDR3 reads CASSLSHGETQYF. The CDR3 DNA reads TGTGCCAGCAGCCTATCGCACGGGGAAACCCAGTACTTC.

This clonotype was counted only a few times. The chain carries TRBV27 and TRBJ2-4; TRBD1 agrees at 7 bases. V lost 6 bases and J lost 8; bases outside the gene matches: 7. CDR1 MNHEY and CDR2 SMNVEV come from the germline V gene (reference sequence). The CDR3 spans 13 residues. The CDR3 DNA reads as TGTGCCAGCAGCGGGACAGCCGGAGACATTCAGTACTTC. This sequence encodes CASSGTAGDIQYF.

At least ten counts were recorded for this clonotype. The chain joins TRBV6-1 to TRBJ2-5; D tentatively fits TRBD1 or TRBD2 (6 bases each). The CDR3 consists of 15 residues. Trimming left V 0 bases short and J 7 bases short, with 15 bases between. The germline V gene has CDR1 MNHNS and CDR2 SASEGT. CDR3 nucleotide sequence: TGTGCCAGCAGTGAAGCTTCTACAGGGAGGAGGACCCAGTACTTC. This translates into CASSEASTGRRTQYF.

The chain uses TRBV5-1 and TRBJ1-5, with D tentatively TRBD1 (5 bases). This CDR3 is 15 amino acids long. From germline, CDR1 is SGHRS and CDR2 YFSETQ. Trimming shortened V by 0 bases and J by 4 bases, and 11 bases separated the two germline ends. Here the CDR3 DNA reads TGCGCCAGCAGCTTGGCAGGGCAGCCTAATCAGCCCCAGCATTTT. Translating it yields CASSLAGQPNQPQHF. Full variable domain (outside the CDR3, taken from reference TRBV5-1 and TRBJ1-5): KAGVTQTPRYLIKTRGQQVTLSCSPISGHRSVSWYQQTPGQGLQFLFEYFSETQRNKGNFPGRFSGRQFSNSRSEMNVSTLELGDSALYLCASSLAGQPNQPQHFGDGTRLSIL.

This clonotype was detected ten times or more. The V call is TRBV7-9, the J call TRBJ2-7; D is unclear. This CDR3 is 12 amino acids long. CDR1 is SEHNR, CDR2 FQNEAQ, per germline (reference sequence). Trimming took off 5 bases at V and 3 bases at J, with 8 bases between the two ends. CDR3 region: CASSQTFYEQYF. Written as DNA, the CDR3 is TGTGCCAGCAGCCAAACTTTCTACGAGCAGTACTTC.

In its sample, this clonotype was seen a few times. The chain combines TRBV7-3 with TRBJ2-7; possible D gene TRBD2, 9 bases. The germline V gene encodes CDR1 SGHTA and CDR2 FQGTGA. The CDR3 is made up of 19 amino acids. V was shortened by 1 base and J by 2 bases, with 24 bases between the two germline ends. CDR3 loop: CASSLNRGGLAGSTYEQYF. The CDR3 region has the DNA TGTGCCAGCAGCTTAAACAGGGGGGGCCTAGCGGGAAGCACCTACGAGCAGTACTTC. Full variable domain (rest looked up from reference TRBV7-3 and TRBJ2-7): GAGVSQTPSNKVTEKGKYVELRCDPISGHTALYWYRQSLGQGPEFLIYFQGTGAADDSGLPNDRFFAVRPEGSVSTLKIQRTERGDSAVYLCASSLNRGGLAGSTYEQYFGPGTRLTVT.

The chain joins TRBV6-2 or TRBV6-3 to TRBJ2-7; tentatively, D is TRBD1 (5 bases). V was trimmed by 2 bases and J by 5 bases, leaving 13 bases between them. CDR3 length: 14 residues. Per germline, CDR1 MNHEY and CDR2 SVGEGT. The CDR3, as DNA: TGTGCCAGCAGTTACAAGGGGAATAGAGACGAGCAGTACTTC. Its protein product is CASSYKGNRDEQYF.

The table lists this clonotype with many counts. CDR3 loop: CASSQASDNQPQHF. The CDR3 region has the DNA TGTGCCAGCAGCCAGGCTTCCGACAATCAGCCCCAGCATTTT. The chain recombines TRBV6-2 or TRBV6-3 with TRBJ1-5; D not certain. This CDR3 has 14 residues. From germline, CDR1 is MNHEY and CDR2 SVGEGT. The V end lost 6 bases, the J end lost 3 bases, and 12 bases lay between the germline ends.

This clonotype has a count of ten or more. The chain links TRBV20-1 to TRBJ2-7; 9 nucleotides line up with TRBD2. Trimming removed 6 bases from V and 2 bases from J; junction bases left unmatched: 8. The CDR3 spans 14 residues. CDR1 is DFQATT, CDR2 SNEGSKA, per germline (reference sequence). CDR3 protein: CSAPLSSGAYEQYF. DNA of the CDR3: TGCAGTGCCCCTCTCTCTAGCGGGGCCTACGAGCAGTACTTC.

This clonotype was detected many times. The rearrangement uses TRBV7-2 and TRBJ2-5; D gene uncertain. CDR1 and CDR2 (germline): SGHTA, FQGNSA. V lost 3 bases and J lost 5, with 10 bases in between. This CDR3 is 13 amino acids long. Here the CDR3 reads CASSFSALETQYF. The CDR3, as DNA: TGTGCCAGCAGCTTTTCGGCGTTGGAGACCCAGTACTTC.

This clonotype has ten or more counts. The chain is built from TRBV14 and TRBJ1-1; weak D call: TRBD1 (6 bases). This CDR3 is 13 amino acids long. Trimming pared 4 bases from V and 7 bases from J, leaving 13 bases between. Germline V gene data show CDR1 as SGHDN and CDR2 as FVKESK. The CDR3: CASSRRVQGEAFF. The DNA of the CDR3 is TGTGCCAGCAGCCGAAGAGTACAGGGTGAAGCTTTCTTT.

This clonotype came up many times. The rearrangement links TRBV4-1 to TRBJ2-7; 7 bases are a match to TRBD2. CDR3 length: 15 amino acids. With V trimmed by 1 base and J by 1 base, 4 bases remained unmatched. CDR1 MGHRA and CDR2 YSYEKL come from the germline V gene. The CDR3 nucleotides are TGCGCCAGCAGCCAAGGGGGCGGGAGATCCTACGAGCAGTACTTC. Residues: CASSQGGGRSYEQYF.

The sample holds many counts of this clonotype. This chain joins TRBV6-2 or TRBV6-3 and TRBJ1-2, with D possibly matching TRBD1 (5 bases). Trimming pared 5 bases from V and 8 bases from J, leaving 15 bases between. The germline gives CDR1 MNHEY, CDR2 SVGEGT. The CDR3 consists of 13 residues. The CDR3 region is CASSHWGLSGYTF. The CDR3 coding sequence is TGTGCCAGCAGTCACTGGGGCCTGAGCGGCTACACCTTC.

There are many counts of this clonotype. The chain has TRBV12-3 or TRBV12-4 and TRBJ2-7, with a weak D call TRBD2 (6 bases). V was shortened by 3 bases and J by 3 bases, with 18 bases between the two germline ends. CDR3 size: 16 residues. The CDR3 sequence is CASSFTSLAFDYEQYF. The CDR3 nucleotides are TGTGCCAGCAGTTTTACCTCCCTAGCGTTCGACTACGAGCAGTACTTC.

The rearrangement joins TRBV28 to TRBJ1-1; no firm D call. V lost 7 bases, J lost 4 bases, and 7 bases lay in between. This CDR3 has 11 amino acids. Germline CDR1 MDHEN, CDR2 SYDVKM. DNA of the CDR3: TGTGCCAGCAATACGGGCACTGAAGCTTTCTTT. Residues: CASNTGTEAFF.

There are many counts of this clonotype. The chain carries TRBV6-1 and TRBJ1-2; 12 bases match TRBD1. The CDR3 sequence is 15 residues long. The V gene's germline CDR1 is MNHNS and CDR2 SASEGT. V dropped 6 bases and J dropped 8; count of bases not matched to a gene: 10. CDR3 DNA: TGTGCCAGCAGAGACCCCGGGACAGGGGGCGAAGGCTACACCTTC. Its protein product is CASRDPGTGGEGYTF.

This clonotype was counted ten times or more. This rearrangement joins TRBV7-9 to TRBJ1-5, with D possibly matching TRBD1 (5 bases). Germline V gives CDR1 SEHNR, CDR2 FQNEAQ (reference sequence). CDR3 length: 14 amino acids. The V end lost 5 bases, the J end lost 4 bases, and 12 bases lay between the germline ends. Here the CDR3 DNA reads TGTGCCAGCAGCCTCCGGGACGAAAATCAGCCCCAGCATTTT. Translated: CASSLRDENQPQHF. Combining the CDR3 with reference TRBV7-9 and TRBJ1-5 gives the whole variable domain DTGVSQNPRHKITKRGQNVTFRCDPISEHNRLYWYRQTLGQGPEFLTYFQNEAQLEKSRLLSDRFSAERPKGSFSTLEIQRTEQGDSAMYLCASSLRDENQPQHFGDGTRLSIL.

This clonotype was detected ten times or more. The V gene is TRBV12-3 or TRBV12-4, the J gene TRBJ2-7; 9 nucleotides align to TRBD2. J gave up 5 bases and V 1 base, and 6 bases lay outside the gene matches. This CDR3 contains 15 residues. DNA of the CDR3: TGTGCCAGCAGTTTAGAAGCGGGAGGAGTGAACGAGCAGTACTTC. This gives the protein CASSLEAGGVNEQYF.